Listed below are T cell receptor beta chains from one sample, sequenced in a study of long-term antiretroviral therapy in people with HIV. Repertoires were generated with immunoSEQ multiplex PCR, while TCRdb's copy carries only in-frame clones and drops some. The sample includes 34,000 or so clones, 85% of them seen just once. The sequencing here drew on unsorted PBMCs, taken approximately 3.3 years after starting antiretroviral therapy. These receptors all stem from a man aged 18 to 29 with HIV. The conserved cysteine and the conserved F or W are not part of the CDR3 here.

TRBJ1-1,16,TRBV2,ASSRTNGGAFGGTEAF
TRBJ2-5,12,TRBV5-1,ASSLRGEGETQY
TRBJ1-2,11,TRBV5-1,ASSLETVYGYT
TRBJ1-5,12,TRBV7-9,ASSPSGSNQPQH
TRBJ1-2,12,TRBV19,ASSIGGGDYGYT
TRBJ1-2,13,TRBV7-9,ASSAKPGVTYGYT
TRBJ1-1,11,TRBV19,ACGTGLWTEAF
TRBJ1-1,10,TRBV7-8,ASSITNTEAF
TRBJ1-1,14,TRBV19,ASSIGVSGGDTEAF
TRBJ1-2,12,TRBV5-6,ASSPPVRSAGYT
TRBJ2-7,14,TRBV7-2,ASSLRGGTVSYEQY
TRBJ2-1,13,TRBV9,ASSVSGRSYNEQF
TRBJ1-1,13,TRBV14,ASSQVPGFYTEAF
TRBJ2-1,13,TRBV2,ASSDSEGFYNEQF
TRBJ2-7,10,TRBV11-2,ASSPTSYEQY
TRBJ1-1,12,TRBV6-5,ASSYSAGGTEAF
TRBJ1-3,12,TRBV19,ASSISYSGNTIY
TRBJ2-7,11,TRBV27,ASSTDRDHEQY
TRBJ2-2,11,TRBV28,ASSLEENGELF
TRBJ1-1,12,TRBV18,ASSLDRERTEAF
TRBJ2-1,14,TRBV6-1,ASSGIAGGRLDEQF
TRBJ1-2,11,TRBV14,ASSPQGNYGYT
TRBJ2-1,13,TRBV11-3,ASSLGTPPNNEQF
TRBJ2-2,12,TRBV25-1,ASMGAGDTGELF
TRBJ1-5,13,TRBV5-4,ASSPGTGDNQPQH
TRBJ2-7,12,TRBV28,ASSLSGGSYEQY
TRBJ1-1,12,TRBV5-6,ASSPGGSGTEAF
TRBJ1-4,13,TRBV15,ATSSRIRAPEKLF
TRBJ1-6,15,TRBV5-1,ASSSGAKSSYNSPLH
TRBJ1-1,15,TRBV11-2,ASSLVFRGRIMTEAF
TRBJ2-7,13,TRBV5-6,ASSRDRGLTYEQY
TRBJ2-6,18,TRBV27,ASSLLDSPRFGSGANVLT
TRBJ2-7,13,TRBV16,ASSHSGTGVYEQY
TRBJ2-3,17,TRBV5-1,ASSLVGVVGGAGSDTQY
TRBJ1-2,14,TRBV19,ASSMERQVVNYGYT
TRBJ1-1,13,TRBV9,ASSVGGRGPTEAF
TRBJ1-6,11,TRBV7-2,ASTKRGRSPLH
TRBJ2-7,13,TRBV6-5,ASSYEGTLTYEQY
TRBJ2-7,12,TRBV10-2,ASSESRADYEQY
TRBJ2-7,12,TRBV19,ASSISEGSYEQY
TRBJ2-1,12,TRBV4-1,ASSQLGGEPRRF
TRBJ2-4,10,TRBV6-6,ASSRPKNIQY
TRBJ1-5,10,TRBV29-1,SAGGYNQPQH
TRBJ2-3,13,TRBV19,ASSIWAGERYTQY
TRBJ2-1,11,TRBV5-8,ASTVTSFNEQF
TRBJ2-1,13,TRBV5-6,ASSPGRAPYNEQF
TRBJ2-2,14,TRBV5-5,ASSPWTGGWTGELF
TRBJ1-1,11,TRBV7-6,ASSPGGSTEAF
TRBJ2-7,12,TRBV10-3,AISEVGDPYEQY
TRBJ1-4,12,TRBV6-5,ASSHFRTGEKLF
TRBJ2-1,11,TRBV27,ASSLIPGTVDF